The clone carrying this T cell receptor beta chain showed up just once. Its antigen is as yet unknown. These data are taken from a study of PD-1 blockade in mismatch repair-deficient tumors. Study-wide results and limits: After pembrolizumab, tumor-resident clones rose rapidly, then generally contracted before radiologic responses.

The repertoire was sequenced with immunoSEQ multiplex PCR; TCRdb's copy has only in-frame clones and lacks some. The sample lists roughly 14,000 clones, approximately 84% occurring once. Looked up from germline, CDR1 is MDHEN and CDR2 is SYDVKM. Trimming took 6 bases from V and 7 from J, leaving 13 bases between them. The CDR3 is 13 amino acids. This TCR came from an adult with mismatch repair-deficient cancer. Sequencing used PBMCs, obtained before pembrolizumab treatment. The chain carries TRBV28 and TRBJ1-3, with a weak D call TRBD1 (5 bases). The CDR3 spells CASRWDAGNTIYF. The DNA for the CDR3 is TGTGCCAGCAGGTGGGACGCGGGTAACACCATATATTTT.